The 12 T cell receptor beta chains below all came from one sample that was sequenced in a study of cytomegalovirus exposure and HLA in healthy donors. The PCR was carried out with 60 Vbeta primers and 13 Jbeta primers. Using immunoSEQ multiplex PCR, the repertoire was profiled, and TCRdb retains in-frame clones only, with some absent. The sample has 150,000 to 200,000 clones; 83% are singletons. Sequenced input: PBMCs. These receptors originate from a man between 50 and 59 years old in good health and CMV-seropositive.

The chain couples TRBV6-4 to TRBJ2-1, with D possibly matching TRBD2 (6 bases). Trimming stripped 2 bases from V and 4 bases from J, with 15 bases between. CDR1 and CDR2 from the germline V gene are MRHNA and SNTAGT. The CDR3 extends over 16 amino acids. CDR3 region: CASSDTFRDSYNEQFF. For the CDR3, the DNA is TGTGCCAGCAGTGACACCTTCCGGGACTCTTACAATGAGCAGTTCTTC.

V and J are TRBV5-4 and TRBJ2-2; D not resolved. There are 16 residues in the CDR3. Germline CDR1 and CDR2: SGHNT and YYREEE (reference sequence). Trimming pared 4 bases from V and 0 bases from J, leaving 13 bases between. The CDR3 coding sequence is TGTGCCAGCAGCCCCCCACGCGGAGCGAACACCGGGGAGCTGTTTTTT. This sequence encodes CASSPPRGANTGELFF.

This chain's CDR3 is CASSLARETGELFF. The CDR3 DNA follows: TGTGCCAGCAGCTTAGCGAGGGAAACCGGGGAGCTGTTTTTT. The rearrangement uses TRBV7-6 and TRBJ2-2; D might be TRBD2 (5 bases). Germline lookup yields CDR1 SGHVS and CDR2 FNYEAQ. The CDR3 spans 14 residues. V gave up 0 bases and J gave up 5 bases, with 7 bases separating them.

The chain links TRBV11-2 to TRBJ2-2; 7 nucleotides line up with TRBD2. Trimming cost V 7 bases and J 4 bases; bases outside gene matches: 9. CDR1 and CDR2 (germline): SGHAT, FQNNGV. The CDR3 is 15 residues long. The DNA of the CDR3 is TGTGCCAGCATGCTCGGGGCTAGCGGCACCGGGGAGCTGTTTTTT. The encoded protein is CASMLGASGTGELFF.

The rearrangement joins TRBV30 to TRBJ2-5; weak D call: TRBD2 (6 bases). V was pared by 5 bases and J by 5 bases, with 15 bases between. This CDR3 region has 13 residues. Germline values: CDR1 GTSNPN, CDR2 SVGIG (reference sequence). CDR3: CAWQKLARETQYF. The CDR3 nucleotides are TGTGCCTGGCAGAAACTAGCTCGGGAGACCCAGTACTTC.

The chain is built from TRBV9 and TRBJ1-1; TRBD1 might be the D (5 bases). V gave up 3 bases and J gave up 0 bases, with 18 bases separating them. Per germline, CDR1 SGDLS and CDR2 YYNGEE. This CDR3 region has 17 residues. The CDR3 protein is CASSASSGMRLNTEAFF. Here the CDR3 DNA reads TGTGCCAGCAGCGCATCCTCAGGGATGCGATTGAACACTGAAGCTTTCTTT.

The CDR3 loop reads CASSPGTDGTQYF. DNA of the CDR3: TGTGCCAGCTCACCGGGGACAGATGGGACCCAGTACTTC. The gene calls are TRBV18 and TRBJ2-5, with TRBD1 matching 7 bases. The CDR3 is 13 amino acids. The germline CDR1 and CDR2 sequences are KGHSH and LQKENI. J gave up 7 bases and V 3 bases, and 5 bases lay outside the gene matches.

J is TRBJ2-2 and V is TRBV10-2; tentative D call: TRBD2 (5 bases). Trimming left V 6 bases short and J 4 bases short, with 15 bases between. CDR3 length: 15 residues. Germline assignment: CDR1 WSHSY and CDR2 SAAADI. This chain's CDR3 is CASRQRARGTGELFF. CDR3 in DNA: TGCGCCAGCAGGCAGAGGGCAAGAGGCACCGGGGAGCTGTTTTTT.

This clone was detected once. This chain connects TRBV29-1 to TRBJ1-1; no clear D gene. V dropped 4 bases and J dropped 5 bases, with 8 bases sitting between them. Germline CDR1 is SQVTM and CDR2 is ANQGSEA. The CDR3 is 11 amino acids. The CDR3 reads CSVAQWTEAFF. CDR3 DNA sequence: TGCAGCGTTGCGCAGTGGACTGAAGCTTTCTTT.

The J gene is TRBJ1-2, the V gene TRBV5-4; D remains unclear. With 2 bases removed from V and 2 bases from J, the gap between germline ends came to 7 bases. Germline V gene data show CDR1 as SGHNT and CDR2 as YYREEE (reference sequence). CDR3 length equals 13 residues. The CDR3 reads CASSFDGNYGYTF. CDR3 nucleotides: TGTGCCAGCAGCTTCGACGGGAACTATGGCTACACCTTC.

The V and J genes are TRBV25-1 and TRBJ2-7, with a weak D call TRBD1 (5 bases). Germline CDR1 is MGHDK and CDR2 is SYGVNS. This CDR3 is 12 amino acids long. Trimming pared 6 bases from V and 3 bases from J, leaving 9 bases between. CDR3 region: CASRPRGYEQYF. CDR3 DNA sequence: TGTGCCAGCAGGCCAAGGGGCTACGAGCAGTACTTC.

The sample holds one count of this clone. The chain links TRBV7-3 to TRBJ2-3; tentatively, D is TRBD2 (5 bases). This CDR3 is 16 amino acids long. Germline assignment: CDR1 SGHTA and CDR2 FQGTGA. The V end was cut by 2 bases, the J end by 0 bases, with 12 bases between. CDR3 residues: CASSLRGDASTDTQYF. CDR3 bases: TGTGCCAGCAGCTTACGGGGTGACGCTAGCACAGATACGCAGTATTTT.